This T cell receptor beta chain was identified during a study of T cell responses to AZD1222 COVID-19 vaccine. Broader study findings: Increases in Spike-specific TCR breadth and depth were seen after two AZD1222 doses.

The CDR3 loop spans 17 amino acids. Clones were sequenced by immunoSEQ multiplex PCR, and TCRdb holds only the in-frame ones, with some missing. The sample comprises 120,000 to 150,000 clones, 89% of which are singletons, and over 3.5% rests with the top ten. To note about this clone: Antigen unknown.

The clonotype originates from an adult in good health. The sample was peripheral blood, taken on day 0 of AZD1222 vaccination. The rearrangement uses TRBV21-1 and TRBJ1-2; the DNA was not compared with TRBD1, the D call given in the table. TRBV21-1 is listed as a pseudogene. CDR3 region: CASSKRRDDIASYGYTF. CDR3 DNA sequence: TGTGCCAGCAGCAAAAGGCGAGATGACATCGCCAGCTATGGCTACACCTTC.